This T cell receptor (beta chain) came from a study of Ad26.COV2.S vaccination and SARS-CoV-2 variants. Documented treatment: around 19 received Ad26.COV2.S at low or high dose, single or two shots; a few received placebo; per-sample allocation not given. Each sample was drawn 63 days after the first injection (of vaccine or placebo). In Boston, an adult donor aged 18-55 years took part. An Ad26 vector was used to express Wuhan-strain SARS-CoV-2 spike as the vaccine. The repertoire was sequenced with immunoSEQ multiplex PCR; TCRdb's copy has only in-frame clones and lacks some. The table has 350,000 to 500,000 clones, about 90% seen once. J was trimmed by 4 bases and V by 1 base; bases with no gene match: 8. The CDR3 has 16 amino acids. The V gene's germline CDR1 is SGHTA and CDR2 FQGNSA. Study results and limitations: TCR breadth and depth estimates may have understated total T cell responses.

This clone was observed a handful of times. Antigen: not known. The sequence was obtained from a person aged 18-60 years who received the Ad26.COV2.S COVID-19 vaccine or a placebo. This rearrangement joins TRBV7-2 to TRBJ2-3; 7 bases align to TRBD1. The material was peripheral blood, obtained in a trial of Ad26.COV2.S vaccine versus placebo. CDR3 nucleotide sequence: TGTGCCAGCAGCTTAGGGGCTACACAGGGGCCAGATACGCAGTATTTT. Protein product: CASSLGATQGPDTQYF.